The T cell receptor (beta chain) under discussion was sequenced for a study of blood T cell repertoires in COVID-19. Sequenced by immunoSEQ multiplex PCR; TCRdb stores in-frame clones only, minus some. This table holds some 250,000 clones, over 80% found once. The sequencing input was PBMCs or T cells enriched from blood (not recorded which). The receptor's source is a human donor in a cohort exposed to, infected with or recovered from COVID-19 (not recorded which). The donor label of this sample is uncertain.

CDR3 sequence reads: CASTGIWQPQHF. CDR3 DNA: TGTGCCAGCACGGGGATCTGGCAGCCCCAGCATTTT. The rearrangement uses TRBV28 and TRBJ1-5; D gene ambiguous. The CDR3 covers 12 residues. V lost 7 bases to trimming and J lost 7 bases, with 11 bases between them. CDR1 MDHEN and CDR2 SYDVKM come from the germline V gene.